The sequence of this TCR beta chain was determined in a study of molecular identifiers for immune sequencing clone quantification. Study results and caveats: Even with more than 950,000 naive cells present, spiked Jurkat TCR RNA from one cell was reportedly detectable. The sizes of highly expanded clones could be underestimated when identical TCR molecules share a barcode. Over 99% of CMV-specific effector molecules, but under 1% of naive ones, were in clones above 20 copies.

The CDR3 totals 18 residues. Trimming took 2 bases from V and 11 from J; bases not matched to a gene: 22. Per the germline V gene, CDR1 is MGHRA and CDR2 is YSYEKL. Bulk TCR libraries were made with methods that had been previously described and with listed TCR primers. TCRdb recomputed calls from the PCR reads with MiXCR, one row per CDR3 protein. The sample holds approximately 100,000 distinct CDR3 sequences, roughly 38% seen once. With respect to this clonotype: The target antigen is unknown.

Sequenced sample: naive CD8+ T cells from blood, with Jurkat cell RNA spiked in. Subset: FACS-sorted CD8+CD4-CCR7+CD45RA+ naive T cells. The chain is built from TRBV4-1 and TRBJ2-3; TRBD2 agrees at 7 bases. The sequence came from a human donor in good health. Some libraries in this study had Jurkat cell RNA spiked in. The CDR3 nucleotides read TGCGCCAGCAGCCAATCCCTGGCCCCCAGCGGGGCTCTGGGGGGGCAGTATTTT. Its protein product is CASSQSLAPSGALGGQYF.